This T cell receptor beta chain derives from a study of post-analysis software for immune sequencing data. Study-level background: Secondary progressive, relapsing-remitting and progressive-relapsing multiple sclerosis were among the included disease courses. General observations from the study: Strong co-clustering by F measure was evident for samples that had been prepared in the same batch. Included in a set of about five TRBV segments more frequent in patients than controls were TRBV5-6, TRBV5-1 and TRBV20-1. Patients with multiple sclerosis recorded significantly lower normalized Chao1 diversity than controls, the study found.

This clonotype has just a few counts. Antigen unknown. Incorporated into the TCR beta cDNA libraries were unique molecular identifiers, which served to reduce PCR and sequencing biases. TCRdb processed the PCR reads anew with MiXCR; each CDR3 protein has one entry. This table holds some 690,000 distinct CDR3 sequences, about 60% found once. Trimming took off 3 bases at V and 11 bases at J, with 23 bases between the two ends. CDR1 is SGHDT, CDR2 YYEEEE, per germline. The CDR3 has 15 amino acids. Sequencing was done on a sample of blood. The sequence came from a girl aged 2-10 years with multiple sclerosis. The rearrangement uses TRBV5-6 and TRBJ2-5, with D perhaps matching TRBD2 (5 bases). The DNA for the CDR3 is TGTGCCAGCAGCTCCAACAGTGGGGAGATTTCGACTCAGTACTTC. Amino acid sequence: CASSSNSGEISTQYF.